This T cell receptor (beta chain) was retrieved from a study of T cells after yellow fever vaccination. About the study: For low cell numbers, libraries were made with SMART-Seq v4 Ultra Low Input.

TCRdb re-called the 5' RACE reads through MiXCR, storing one row per CDR3 protein. The sample contains roughly 350,000 distinct CDR3 sequences, over 3.5% of which appear only once. This clonotype was counted ten times or more. Unmatched junction bases numbered 9, after V lost 6 bases and J lost 6 bases. This CDR3 has 15 amino acids. This TCR came from a man younger than 35 who received the YFV17D yellow fever vaccine. The specimen was PBMCs, collected 5 days after the yellow fever booster vaccination. J is TRBJ2-2 and V is TRBV12-3 or TRBV12-4; 8 nucleotides align to TRBD1. This chain's CDR3 is CASSKTDRVAGELFF. The CDR3, as DNA: TGTGCCAGCAGCAAAACGGACAGGGTGGCCGGGGAGCTGTTTTTT.